What follows are 26 T cell receptor beta chains derived from one specimen sequenced in a study of CD8+ T cells in alopecia areata. Described time point: mouse skin 3 weeks after grafting. RNA extraction was followed by reverse transcription into cDNA, which acted as the sequencing template. Assay: immunoSEQ multiplex PCR; the TCRdb copy retains only in-frame clones and omits some. Listed for the sample are 2,000 or so clones, none seen a single time. The source was skin, collected at week 3. These receptors came from a C3H/HeJ mouse with alopecia areata. The mice in this strain carry MHC haplotype H2-k.

By sample share, this clone is medium-sized. These gene names are mouse names. The read comes to an end 4 residues before the CDR3 does, leaving the germline J gene to fill in the end. The rearrangement joins TRBV19 to TRBJ2-1, with TRBD2 identical over 13 bases. In germline, CDR1 is FNHDT, CDR2 SITEND (reference sequence). J gave up 3 bases and V 4 bases, and 1 base lay outside the gene matches. This CDR3 spans 15 amino acids. Incomplete CDR3 DNA: TGTGCCAGCAGTCGGGACTGGGGGGGCTATGCT. This codes for CASSRDWGGYA. The full-length CDR3 reads as CASSRDWGGYAEQFF. Full variable domain (remainder filled in from reference TRBV19 and TRBJ2-1): GGIITQTPKFLIGQEGQKLTLKCQQNFNHDTMYWYRQDSGKGLRLIYYSITENDLQKGDLSEGYDASREKKSSFSLTVTSAQKNEMAVFLCASSRDWGGYAEQFFGPGTRLTVL.

This clone is categorized as medium-sized. Gene names are mouse gene names. The sequence runs out 4 residues before the end of the CDR3; the remainder is reconstructed from the germline J gene. The gene calls are TRBV29 and TRBJ2-7; D possibly corresponds to TRBD1 (6 bases). Germline assignment: CDR1 MSHET and CDR2 SYDVDS. CDR3 length: 11 residues. The CDR3 sequence: CASSQGYEQYF. CDR3 DNA (partial): TGTGCTAGCAGTCAGGGGTAT.

Judged by abundance, this clone is medium-sized. Here the gene names and germline are mouse. The CDR3 end falls 4 residues outside the read, so it is completed with the germline J gene. V is TRBV13-2 and J is TRBJ2-7, with D perhaps TRBD1 (6 bases). Germline CDR1 reads NNHNN; CDR2 reads SYGAGS (reference sequence). The germline V and J ends were trimmed by 0 bases and 2 bases, with 9 bases remaining between them. The CDR3 has 14 amino acids. The DNA read from the CDR3 is TGTGCCAGCGGTGATGTGGGACAAACCTAT. Amino acid sequence: CASGDVGQTY. The complete CDR3 sequence is CASGDVGQTYEQYF.

Relative to its sample, this clone is medium-sized. All gene names here are mouse names. Read coverage stops 4 residues before the CDR3 terminus; the germline J gene supplies the remainder. The chain joins TRBV13-1 to TRBJ2-1; maybe TRBD2 (6 bases). CDR1 is NSHNY, CDR2 SYGAGN, per germline. This CDR3 region has 16 residues. Trimming shortened V by 0 bases and J by 2 bases, and 12 bases separated the two germline ends. The sequenced CDR3 bases are TGTGCCAGCAGTGATGCATGGTGGGGGTACTATGCT. Its protein product is CASSDAWWGYYA. The full CDR3 is CASSDAWWGYYAEQFF.

This clone was counted many times. The genes and germline here are from mouse. The read terminates 4 residues before the CDR3 end, so the remaining end is supplied by the germline J gene. This chain connects TRBV29 to TRBJ2-1; D may be TRBD1 (6 bases). Germline values: CDR1 MSHET, CDR2 SYDVDS. This CDR3 region has 13 residues. The chain's CDR3 is CASSLPQGAEQFF. The CDR3 bases that were read are TGTGCTAGCAGTTTACCACAGGGAGCT.

This clone qualifies as medium-sized. Gene names follow the mouse nomenclature. The sample carries other DNA sequences with the same CDR3. The CDR3 loop is CASSRDTSNSDYTF. The DNA read from the CDR3 is TGTGCCAGCAGTCGGGACACCTCAAACTCC. The V gene is TRBV19, the J gene TRBJ1-2, with D perhaps TRBD1 (6 bases). The DNA ends 4 residues before the CDR3 does, and the rest of the CDR3 is filled in from the germline J gene. There are 14 residues in the CDR3. Trimming took off 4 bases at V and 0 bases at J, with 10 bases between the two ends. Germline V gene lookup returns CDR1 FNHDT and CDR2 SITEND (reference sequence).

In its sample, this clone ranks as medium-sized. Gene names and germline match the mouse. The read stops 4 residues short of the end of the CDR3; the missing end is completed from the germline J gene. V is TRBV13-3 and J is TRBJ2-7; 8 bases are shared with TRBD2. The CDR3 covers 13 residues. CDR1 and CDR2 from the germline V gene are NNHDY and SYVADS. Losses at the gene ends were 1 base for V and 3 bases for J; bases not matched to a gene: 0. The covered CDR3 bases are TGTGCCAGCAGTGATTGGGGGGGCTAT. It codes for CASSDWGGY. The complete CDR3 sequence is CASSDWGGYEQYF.

This clone came up many times. Any gene name here is a mouse gene name. The read finishes 4 residues shy of the CDR3 end, and the germline J gene is used to complete it. The V and J genes are TRBV5 and TRBJ2-5; 7 bases line up with TRBD2. The CDR3 has 15 amino acids. Germline CDR1 is LGHNA and CDR2 is YNLKQL (reference sequence). The V segment lost 0 bases and the J segment 2 bases; nucleotides outside the gene matches: 2. The covered CDR3 bases are TGTGCCAGCAGCCAAGAGGGGGGGGGCCAAGAC. Amino acid sequence: CASSQEGGGQD. The CDR3 in full is CASSQEGGGQDTQYF.

This clone was observed many times. Germline and genes: mouse. From the germline J gene comes the end of the CDR3, since the read stops 4 residues before it. The chain recombines TRBV13-3 with TRBJ2-7, with TRBD2 matching over 8 bases. The CDR3 has 14 residues. Germline CDR1 is NNHDY and CDR2 is SYVADS. V gave up 1 base and J gave up 2 bases; unmatched junction bases: 2. CDR3 sequence: CASSDFWGAYEQYF. CDR3 bases read: TGTGCCAGCAGTGATTTCTGGGGGGCCTAT.

Sample share makes this clone medium-sized. Gene names are the mouse ones. Sequencing ends 4 residues short of the CDR3 end; the germline J gene provides the rest. J is TRBJ2-1 and V is TRBV19; 8 bases are a match to TRBD2. The CDR3 spans 13 residues. Germline V CDR1 and CDR2: FNHDT, SITEND (reference sequence). CDR3 DNA, as far as it was read: TGTGCCAGCAGTACGGGGGGGCGCTCT. This sequence encodes CASSTGGRS. The full-length CDR3 reads as CASSTGGRSEQFF.

There are many counts of this clone. Mouse gene names and germline throughout. The read falls 4 residues short of the CDR3 end, and the missing part is taken from the germline J gene. This chain uses TRBV13-2 with TRBJ2-1; perhaps TRBD2 as D (6 bases). The CDR3 spans 16 residues. Deletions cut 0 bases from V and 1 base from J, with 11 bases between. In germline, CDR1 is NNHNN, CDR2 SYGAGS (reference sequence). CDR3 DNA, as far as it was read: TGTGCCAGCGGTGATGCCCTATGGGGGAACTATGCT. It translates to CASGDALWGNYA. The entire CDR3 is CASGDALWGNYAEQFF.

In regard to this clone: The listed genes are named as in mouse. The read ends 4 residues shy of where the CDR3 ends; the end is completed using the germline J gene. The chain carries TRBV5 and TRBJ1-1; TRBD1 matches at 10 bases. Germline V gene lookup returns CDR1 LGHNA and CDR2 YNLKQL (reference sequence). V lost 4 bases to trimming and J lost 4 bases; unmatched junction nucleotides: 0. The CDR3 contains 13 residues. CDR3 DNA (partial): TGTGCCAGCAGCCGGGACAGGGGCACA. This gives the protein CASSRDRGT. The entire CDR3 is CASSRDRGTEVFF.

Ten or more counts support this clone. Here the gene names and germline are mouse. The CDR3 DNA, read in part, is TGCACCTGCAGTGCAGACTGGGGGGCCCAAGAC. It codes for CTCSADWGAQD. The whole CDR3 protein reads CTCSADWGAQDTQYF. This chain links TRBV1 with TRBJ2-5, with 8 bases that match TRBD2. The read terminates 4 residues before the CDR3 end, so the remaining end is supplied by the germline J gene. The junction had 1 base not matched to a gene; V was cut back by 0 bases and J by 2 bases. The length of the CDR3 is 15 residues. Per germline, CDR1 NSQYPW and CDR2 LRSPGD (reference sequence).

This clone was seen many times. These gene names are mouse names. The read is 4 residues too short to cover the CDR3 end, so that end is filled in from the germline J gene. J is TRBJ2-5 and V is TRBV12-1, with D perhaps TRBD2 (6 bases). This CDR3 is 14 amino acids long. Germline CDR1 is SGHSN and CDR2 is HYEKVE. Trimming pared 0 bases from V and 2 bases from J, leaving 8 bases between. Partial CDR3 DNA: TGTGCCAGCTCTCTCGTGGGGGTCCAAGAC. Amino acid sequence: CASSLVGVQD. The whole CDR3 sequence is CASSLVGVQDTQYF.

This clone appeared many times. Germline and genes: mouse. The read finishes 4 residues shy of the CDR3 end, and the germline J gene is used to complete it. This chain joins TRBV13-1 and TRBJ2-1; TRBD2 agrees at 8 bases. Germline assignment: CDR1 NSHNY and CDR2 SYGAGN. V trimming: 0 bases; J trimming: 0 bases; junction bases outside the gene matches: 2. This CDR3 contains 16 residues. The part of the CDR3 DNA that was read is TGTGCCAGCAGTGATGTGGGGGGGGGTAACTATGCT. Translating gives CASSDVGGGNYA. The full CDR3 sequence reads CASSDVGGGNYAEQFF.

This clone was observed many times. Gene labels here are mouse ones. The read finishes 4 residues shy of the CDR3 end, and the germline J gene is used to complete it. The chain uses TRBV13-3 and TRBJ2-3, with D possibly being TRBD1 (6 bases). CDR1 is NNHDY, CDR2 SYVADS, per germline. The germline V and J ends were trimmed by 3 bases and 0 bases, with 11 bases remaining between them. The CDR3 has 15 residues. The sequenced CDR3 bases are TGTGCCAGCAGTGCGGGACAAATTAGTGCAGAA. As protein: CASSAGQISAE. The whole CDR3 region reads CASSAGQISAETLYF.

This clone was detected only a few times. Mouse gene names apply. The read halts 4 residues ahead of the CDR3 end, with the missing end drawn from the germline J gene. The rearrangement joins TRBV4 to TRBJ2-3; 8 bases line up with TRBD2. CDR3 length: 14 residues. CDR1 is LGHDT and CDR2 is YNNKQL in the germline V gene (reference sequence). V lost 3 bases to trimming and J lost 4 bases; unmatched junction nucleotides: 3. Partial CDR3 DNA: TGTGCCAGCAGCTATCTGGGGGGATCAGAA. Translated, it gives CASSYLGGSE. The full CDR3 is CASSYLGGSETLYF. Variable domain in full (rest from reference TRBV4 and TRBJ2-3): ETAVFQTPNYHVTQVGNEVSFNCKQTLGHDTMYWYKQDSKKLLKIMFSYNNKQLIVNETVPRRFSPQSSDKAHLNLRIKSVEPEDSAVYLCASSYLGGSETLYFGSGTRLTVL.

By sample fraction, this clone is medium-sized. Mouse germline and gene names are used. The read falls 4 residues short of the CDR3 end, and the missing part is taken from the germline J gene. V is TRBV14 and J is TRBJ2-1, with 10 bases fitting TRBD2. Germline V gene sequence: CDR1 SGHDT, CDR2 FRDEAV. This CDR3 comprises 16 residues. J gave up 1 base and V 1 base, and 2 bases lay outside the gene matches. Partial CDR3 DNA: TGTGCCAGCAGTTTCAAGGACTGGGGGAACTATGCT. It is translated as CASSFKDWGNYA. The CDR3 in full is CASSFKDWGNYAEQFF.

Within the sample, this clone is medium-sized. Gene and germline names: mouse. The read gets to within 4 residues of the CDR3 end, and the germline J gene fills in the rest. The chain links TRBV19 to TRBJ2-5, with TRBD1 matching over 10 bases. J gave up 3 bases and V 5 bases, and 6 bases lay outside the gene matches. The length of the CDR3 is 15 residues. The germline CDR1 and CDR2 sequences are FNHDT and SITEND (reference sequence). The sequenced CDR3 bases are TGTGCCAGCAGACCGCCGGGACAGGGGCAAGAC. Translating it yields CASRPPGQGQD. The entire CDR3 protein reads CASRPPGQGQDTQYF. Drawing the rest from reference TRBV19 and TRBJ2-5, the complete variable domain is GGIITQTPKFLIGQEGQKLTLKCQQNFNHDTMYWYRQDSGKGLRLIYYSITENDLQKGDLSEGYDASREKKSSFSLTVTSAQKNEMAVFLCASRPPGQGQDTQYFGPGTRLLVL.

This clone qualifies as medium-sized. The genes and germline here are from mouse. The CDR3 region is CASKLVNYAEQFF. The covered CDR3 bases are TGTGCCAGCAAACTGGTGAACTATGCT. The chain recombines TRBV19 with TRBJ2-1, with D possibly TRBD2 on 5 matching bases. The read ends 4 residues early relative to the CDR3; the germline J gene fills the gap. Germline-derived CDR1 and CDR2 are FNHDT and SITEND (reference sequence). The CDR3 covers 13 residues. V lost 6 bases, J lost 1 base, and 8 bases lay in between.

Within the sample, this clone is large. Gene names and germline match the mouse. The sequenced fragment ends 4 residues before the CDR3 boundary, so the rest is inferred from the germline J gene. The chain is built from TRBV19 and TRBJ2-7, with 8 bases matching TRBD1. The CDR3 has 12 amino acids. The germline gives CDR1 FNHDT, CDR2 SITEND (reference sequence). Partial CDR3 DNA: TGTGCCAGCCGGGACAGGAAATAT. Its protein is CASRDRKY. The full CDR3 sequence reads CASRDRKYEQYF. Supplemented by reference TRBV19 and TRBJ2-7, the full variable domain reads GGIITQTPKFLIGQEGQKLTLKCQQNFNHDTMYWYRQDSGKGLRLIYYSITENDLQKGDLSEGYDASREKKSSFSLTVTSAQKNEMAVFLCASRDRKYEQYFGPGTRLTVL.

This clone appeared a few times. Gene and germline names: mouse. The CDR3 end lies 4 residues beyond the end of the read and is filled in from the germline J gene. The chain recombines TRBV2 with TRBJ1-2, with D maybe TRBD1 (5 bases). CDR3 length equals 14 residues. Germline V gene sequence: CDR1 LGHNA, CDR2 YSYQKL. Trimming removed 0 bases at V and 0 bases at J, with 5 bases between. CDR3 bases read: TGTGCCAGCAGCCAAGAGGACACAAACTCC. It is translated as CASSQEDTNS. The full CDR3 is CASSQEDTNSDYTF.

By share of the sample, this clone is medium-sized. These gene names are mouse names. The CDR3 extends 4 residues past the end of the read, so its final part is completed from the germline J gene. The V call is TRBV5, the J call TRBJ2-7; D possibly corresponds to TRBD1 (6 bases). CDR1 is LGHNA, CDR2 YNLKQL, per germline (reference sequence). The ends were cut back, 0 bases at V and 3 bases at J, with 6 bases in the middle. The CDR3 is made up of 13 amino acids. CDR3 sequence: CASSQEDSYEQYF. The DNA read from the CDR3 is TGTGCCAGCAGCCAAGAGGACAGCTAT.

This clone qualifies as large (0.1 to 1%). Gene names follow the mouse nomenclature. Read coverage stops 4 residues before the CDR3 terminus; the germline J gene supplies the remainder. The chain links TRBV19 to TRBJ2-7; 9 bases align to TRBD2. J gave up 0 bases and V 4 bases, and 2 bases lay outside the gene matches. The germline gives CDR1 FNHDT, CDR2 SITEND (reference sequence). The CDR3 totals 14 residues. The CDR3 reads CASSGLGSSYEQYF. The sequenced CDR3 bases are TGTGCCAGCAGTGGACTGGGGAGCTCCTAT.

A word on this clone: Mouse names are used for the genes. The read falls 4 residues short of the CDR3 end, and the missing part is taken from the germline J gene. V is TRBV1 and J is TRBJ2-4; 8 bases line up with TRBD2. This CDR3 contains 15 residues. The germline V gene encodes CDR1 NSQYPW and CDR2 LRSPGD (reference sequence). CDR3 sequence: CTCSAELGGFNTLYF. The part of the CDR3 DNA that was read is TGCACCTGCAGTGCAGAGCTGGGGGGCTTCAAC.

With regard to this clone: The listed genes are named as in mouse. Other nucleotide sequences in the sample specify the same CDR3. The CDR3 protein is CASSLLGDYAEQFF. Incomplete CDR3 DNA: TGTGCTAGCAGTTTACTGGGGGACTATGCT. V gene TRBV29 combines with J gene TRBJ2-1, with TRBD2 matching 7 bases. The sequenced fragment ends 4 residues before the CDR3 boundary, so the rest is inferred from the germline J gene. The V and J ends lost 2 bases and 2 bases, in that order; junction bases with no gene match: 0. Germline CDR1 and CDR2: MSHET and SYDVDS. The CDR3 length is 14 residues.